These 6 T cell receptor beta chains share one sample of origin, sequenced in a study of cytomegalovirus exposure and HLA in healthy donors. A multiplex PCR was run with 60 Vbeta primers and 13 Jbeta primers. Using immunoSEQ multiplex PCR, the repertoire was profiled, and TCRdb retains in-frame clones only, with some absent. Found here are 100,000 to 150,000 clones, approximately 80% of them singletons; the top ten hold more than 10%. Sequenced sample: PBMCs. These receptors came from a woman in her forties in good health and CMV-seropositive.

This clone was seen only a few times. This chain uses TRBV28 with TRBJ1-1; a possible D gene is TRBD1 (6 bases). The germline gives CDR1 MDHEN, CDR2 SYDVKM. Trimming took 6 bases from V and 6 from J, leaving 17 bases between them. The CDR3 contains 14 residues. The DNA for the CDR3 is TGTGCCAGCAGCGTTACAGGGAAAGAGTCTGAAGCTTTCTTT. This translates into CASSVTGKESEAFF.

CDR3 region: CASSLSSGSIYTQYF. CDR3 DNA sequence: TGTGCCAGCAGCTTAAGTAGCGGGAGTATATATACGCAGTATTTT. The chain carries TRBV7-2 and TRBJ2-3; 9 bases are shared with TRBD2. After removal of 2 bases from V and 7 bases from J, the junction contained 7 bases not matched to a gene. Germline V lookup: CDR1 SGHTA, CDR2 FQGNSA. The CDR3 contains 15 residues.

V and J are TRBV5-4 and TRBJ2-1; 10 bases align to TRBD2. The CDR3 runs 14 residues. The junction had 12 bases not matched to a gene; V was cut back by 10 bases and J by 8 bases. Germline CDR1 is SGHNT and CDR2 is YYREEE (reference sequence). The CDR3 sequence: CAGNLAGERDEQFF. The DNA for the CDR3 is TGTGCCGGCAACCTAGCGGGAGAGAGAGATGAGCAGTTCTTC.

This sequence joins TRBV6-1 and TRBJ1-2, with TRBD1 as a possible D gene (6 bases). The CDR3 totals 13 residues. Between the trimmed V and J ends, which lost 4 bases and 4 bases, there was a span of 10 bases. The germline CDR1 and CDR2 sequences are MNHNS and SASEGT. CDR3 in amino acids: CASSADSLYGYTF. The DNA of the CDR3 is TGTGCCAGCAGTGCGGACAGCCTCTATGGCTACACCTTC.

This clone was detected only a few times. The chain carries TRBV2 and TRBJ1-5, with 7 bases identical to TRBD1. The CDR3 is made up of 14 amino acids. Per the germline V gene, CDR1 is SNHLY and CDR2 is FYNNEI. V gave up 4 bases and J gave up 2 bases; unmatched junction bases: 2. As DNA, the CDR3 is TGTGCCAGCAGTGGACAGGGTGGCAATCAGCCCCAGCATTTT. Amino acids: CASSGQGGNQPQHF. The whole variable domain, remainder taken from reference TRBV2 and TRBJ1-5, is EPEVTQTPSHQVTQMGQEVILRCVPISNHLYFYWYRQILGQKVEFLVSFYNNEISEKSEIFDDQFSVERPDGSNFTLKIRSTKLEDSAMYFCASSGQGGNQPQHFGDGTRLSIL.

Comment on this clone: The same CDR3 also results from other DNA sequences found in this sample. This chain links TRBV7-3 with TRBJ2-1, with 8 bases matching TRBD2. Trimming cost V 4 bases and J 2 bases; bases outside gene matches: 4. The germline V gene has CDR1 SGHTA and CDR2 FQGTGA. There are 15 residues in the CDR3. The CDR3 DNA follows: TGTGCCAGCAGCTCCGGGACTAGTCCCTACAATGAGCAGTTCTTC. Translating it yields CASSSGTSPYNEQFF.